The source of this T cell receptor beta chain is a study of a mutant IDH1 vaccine in newly diagnosed glioma (dated by TCRdb to the early 2020s). Context from the whole study: Patients were given eight vaccinations, in weeks 1, 3, 5, 7, 11, 15, 19 and 23, which matched visits V03 through V10. In the chemotherapy-containing groups, vaccination started alongside temozolomide cycles, whereas in patients who had radiotherapy alone it started 4-6 weeks after radiotherapy. Of the approximately 35 treated patients, about 60% were male and 37.5% were female, and the mean age was approximately 39 years. Prior to enrollment, patients had been given standard therapy consisting of radiotherapy alone, temozolomide alone, or radiochemotherapy with temozolomide, with the combination given to most patients. Peripheral blood samples were drawn at six visits, namely V03 (baseline), V05, V07, V10, V12 and V13. Longitudinal TCRB deep sequencing was performed for roughly 25 treated patients wherever samples were available for exploratory analyses. The study at large found these results: It was noted by the authors that analyses of patient blood samples could not be reproduced owing to sample limitations. PBMC samples for TCRB deep sequencing were selected based on availability. Changes in the top peripheral T cell clonotypes picked up by TCRB sequencing did not appear to be linked to pseudoprogression. Immune responses induced by the vaccine were seen in 90% to 95% of patients across multiple MHC alleles.

Receptor amplification or capture employed the immunoSEQ multiplex PCR assay. Following the manufacturer's protocol, the hsTCRB Kit was used to amplify rearranged TCR beta chain sequences. TCRB libraries were sequenced on an Illumina MiSeq. In the authors' own workflow: Demultiplexing, trimming and gene mapping were performed with the kit vendor's proprietary platform. TCRdb holds this immuneACCESS table with in-frame rearrangements only. Some clones are missing; in checked studies, unresolved V genes explain under half, and the rest has no known cause. V and J calls and clone size are those listed in that table; D and trimming were worked out from the DNA. This sample is represented by around 31,000 clones; just under 80% of them were singletons. About 25% of the sample goes to the ten largest clones. Regarding this clone: Its recognized antigen is unknown. No base-level quality is on record; no much larger clone is a single base apart.

Read against the paper, the sample's time point label means: week 11, during vaccination. Each vaccine dose, consisting of 300 ug of a 20-mer mutant IDH1 peptide in Montanide, was administered subcutaneously with topical imiquimod. Newly diagnosed WHO grade 3 or 4 IDH1-mutant astrocytomas showing loss of nuclear ATRX were present in the donors. The samples were drawn from NOA16, a multicentre, single-arm, open-label phase I trial in Germany that tested a mutant IDH1 peptide vaccine in humans for the first time. The DNeasy Blood and Tissue Kit was used to extract genomic DNA from EDTA blood for TCRB sequencing. The CDR1 and CDR2 encoded by the germline V gene are SGHDN and FVKESK. Trimming at the junction amounts to 4 bases on V and 0 bases on J, and the germline ends lie 7 bases apart. The CDR3 numbers 15 residues from cysteine through phenylalanine. Left in the record is the CDR3 DNA by itself, 45 bases read in frame from the first base.

The sequences come from PBMCs, collected from a glioma patient whose treatment included an IDH1 peptide vaccine. The chain joins TRBV14 to TRBJ2-6, with the D gene too uncertain to name. The TCR sequence derives from a young man with glioma. Read as DNA, the sequence is TGTGCCAGCAGCCCTTTGGGCTCTGGGGCCAACGTCCTGACTTTC. This gives the protein CASSPLGSGANVLTF. With the rest looked up from the reference TRBV14 and TRBJ2-6 genes rather than sequenced, the full variable domain is EAGVTQFPSHSVIEKGQTVTLRCDPISGHDNLYWYRRVMGKEIKFLLHFVKESKQDESGMPNNRFLAERTGGTYSTLKVQPAELEDSGVYFCASSPLGSGANVLTFGAGSRLTVL.